The 32 T cell receptor beta chains below were found in one sample sequenced in a study of shared clonotypes between healthy human individuals. Only in-frame clones appear in the TCRdb table, and some are missing; sequencing was by immunoSEQ multiplex PCR. Counted here are roughly 2,300,000 clones, around 93% occurring once; the ten biggest clones make up 0.37%. The sequencing input was naive CD4+ T cells from PBMCs. Subset noted: CD45RA+ positively selected. Receptors originate from a young man in good health. Some clones in this sample may be carry-over from other donors' samples.

This clone was recorded only once. J is TRBJ2-3 and V is TRBV7-3, with TRBD2 as a possible D gene (7 bases). Germline V gives CDR1 SGHTA, CDR2 FQGTGA. Trimming removed 1 base at V and 2 bases at J, with 13 bases between. CDR3 length: 16 residues. The CDR3 loop is CASSLMGGTYTDTQYF. DNA for the CDR3: TGTGCCAGCAGCTTAATGGGAGGGACATACACAGATACGCAGTATTTT. The whole variable domain, filled in from reference TRBV7-3 and TRBJ2-3, reads GAGVSQTPSNKVTEKGKYVELRCDPISGHTALYWYRQSLGQGPEFLIYFQGTGAADDSGLPNDRFFAVRPEGSVSTLKIQRTERGDSAVYLCASSLMGGTYTDTQYFGPGTRLTVL.

The V call is TRBV30, the J call TRBJ2-5, with D perhaps matching TRBD2 (6 bases). The CDR3 runs 16 residues. CDR1 GTSNPN and CDR2 SVGIG come from the germline V gene (reference sequence). V lost 3 bases, J lost 5 bases, and 22 bases lay in between. The CDR3 is CAWRGNGGIRRETQYF. In DNA form, the CDR3 reads TGTGCCTGGAGGGGCAACGGCGGGATCAGACGGGAGACCCAGTACTTC.

The V and J genes are TRBV11-2 and TRBJ2-2, with D unresolved. V dropped 5 bases and J dropped 0 bases, with 1 base sitting between them. Germline V CDR1 and CDR2: SGHAT, FQNNGV. There are 12 residues in the CDR3. The CDR3 loop reads CASSTNTGELFF. In DNA form, the CDR3 reads TGTGCCAGCAGCACGAACACCGGGGAGCTGTTTTTT.

CDR3 sequence reads: CASSSPTGARANYGYTF. In DNA, the CDR3 is TGCGCCAGCAGCTCCCCGACAGGGGCTCGAGCTAACTATGGCTACACCTTC. The chain uses TRBV5-1 and TRBJ1-2; 8 nucleotides line up with TRBD1. CDR3 length equals 17 residues. Germline CDR1 and CDR2: SGHRS and YFSETQ. V lost 3 bases, J lost 0 bases, and 10 bases stayed unmatched.

This CDR3 reads CASNKQGSYQETQYF. CDR3 DNA: TGTGCCAGCAATAAACAGGGTTCTTATCAAGAGACCCAGTACTTC. The gene calls are TRBV2 and TRBJ2-5; TRBD1 is a possible D gene (6 bases). The V end was cut by 7 bases, the J end by 2 bases, with 17 bases between. The germline CDR1 and CDR2 sequences are SNHLY and FYNNEI. The CDR3 totals 15 residues.

Concerning this clone itself: Other DNA sequences of this sample code for an identical CDR3. V and J are TRBV19 and TRBJ2-3; TRBD1 might be the D (5 bases). Germline CDR1 is LNHDA and CDR2 is SQIVND (reference sequence). The CDR3 sequence is 14 residues long. Deletions cut 1 base from V and 0 bases from J, with 5 bases between. The CDR3 DNA sequence: TGTGCCAGTAGTATAGGACAGAGCACAGATACGCAGTATTTT. Translated, it gives CASSIGQSTDTQYF.

This clone has a single count. The genes are TRBV19 and TRBJ2-7, with 8 bases matching TRBD2. This CDR3 is built from 18 residues. V lost 3 bases, J lost 2 bases, and 15 bases stayed unmatched. Germline V gene lookup returns CDR1 LNHDA and CDR2 SQIVND (reference sequence). DNA for the CDR3: TGTGCCAGTAGTATGGTGGTAGCGGGACCAACAGAACCCTACGAGCAGTACTTC. This gives the protein CASSMVVAGPTEPYEQYF.

The CDR3 nucleotides are TGTGCCAGCAGCACGGGACGGAACACTGAAGCTTTCTTT. Translated: CASSTGRNTEAFF. The chain carries TRBV11-2 and TRBJ1-1, with a tentative D call TRBD1 (5 bases). Between the trimmed V and J ends, which lost 5 bases and 1 base, there was a span of 8 bases. Germline V gene lookup returns CDR1 SGHAT and CDR2 FQNNGV. The CDR3 covers 13 residues.

This clone has a handful of counts. This chain joins TRBV18 and TRBJ2-3; maybe TRBD2 (5 bases). The CDR3 consists of 14 residues. Germline-derived CDR1 and CDR2 are KGHSH and LQKENI. V was cut by 4 bases and J by 2 bases, with 10 bases left in between. CDR3 DNA sequence: TGTGCCAGCTCACTTTCGGACTTCACAGATACGCAGTATTTT. Protein product: CASSLSDFTDTQYF.

The chain has TRBV6-5 and TRBJ1-2; no clear D. CDR1 and CDR2 (germline): MNHEY, SVGAGI. The length of the CDR3 is 14 residues. The V end lost 0 bases, the J end lost 2 bases, and 7 bases lay between the germline ends. Here the CDR3 DNA reads TGTGCCAGCAGTTACTCGCCGGAGAACTATGGCTACACCTTC. It encodes CASSYSPENYGYTF.

The genes are TRBV4-1 and TRBJ2-7; 8 positions agree with TRBD2. CDR3 size: 18 residues. Trimming cost V 0 bases and J 4 bases; bases outside gene matches: 14. The V gene's germline CDR1 is MGHRA and CDR2 YSYEKL. CDR3 region: CASSQELGRTGGRYEQYF. The CDR3 region has the DNA TGCGCCAGCAGCCAAGAGCTAGGTAGGACGGGAGGGCGATACGAGCAGTACTTC.

The V and J genes are TRBV4-3 and TRBJ2-3; 10 nucleotides match TRBD2. The CDR3 is 14 residues long. Germline V gene sequence: CDR1 LGHNA, CDR2 YSLEER. V was clipped by 8 bases and J by 0 bases; unmatched bases: 2. The CDR3 DNA reads TGCGCCAGCGCGACTAGCGGGAGCACAGATACGCAGTATTTT. This sequence encodes CASATSGSTDTQYF.

Notes on this clone: A junction end diverges from the germline sequence, so it may reflect a read error. The rearrangement joins TRBV7-3 to TRBJ1-1; 7 nucleotides align to TRBD1. Germline CDR1 is SGHTA and CDR2 is FQGTGA. The CDR3 contains 14 residues. The CDR3 loop reads CASSVTGANTEAFF. The CDR3, as DNA: TGTGCCAGCAGCGTAACAGGGGCGAACACTGAAGCTTTCTTT.

The V and J genes are TRBV12-2 and TRBJ1-1; the DNA was not used to check the table's D call, TRBD1. TRBV12-2 is marked as a pseudogene. The CDR3 is 15 residues long. CDR3 sequence (DNA): TGTGCAAGTCGCCGAACCCGGGACAGGGCCACTGAAGCTTTCTTT. It translates to CASRRTRDRATEAFF.

The chain joins TRBV10-3 to TRBJ1-2, with a tentative D call TRBD1 (6 bases). V was trimmed by 0 bases and J by 14 bases, leaving 22 bases between them. The CDR3 loop spans 15 amino acids. CDR1 and CDR2 (germline): ENHRY, SYGVKD. CDR3 nucleotide sequence: TGTGCCATCAGTGAGTCCGGGCAGGGGACACCCTCCCGGACCTTC. Protein product: CAISESGQGTPSRTF.

The V gene is TRBV4-1, the J gene TRBJ2-7; no clear D gene. Trimming pared 1 base from V and 7 bases from J, leaving 11 bases between. CDR3 length: 13 residues. Germline CDR1 reads MGHRA; CDR2 reads YSYEKL. CDR3 sequence: CASSQVGLREQYF. CDR3 nucleotide sequence: TGCGCCAGCAGCCAAGTAGGGTTGAGGGAGCAGTACTTC.

The chain is built from TRBV14 and TRBJ2-2, with D maybe TRBD2 (5 bases). Per germline, CDR1 SGHDN and CDR2 FVKESK. V was shortened by 3 bases and J by 0 bases, with 11 bases between the two germline ends. The CDR3 consists of 16 residues. CDR3 DNA: TGTGCCAGCAGCCATAGAGGAGGCACGAACACCGGGGAGCTGTTTTTT. Protein sequence: CASSHRGGTNTGELFF.

There are a few counts of this clone. CDR3 region: CASRGERERTKNIQYF. The CDR3 region has the DNA TGCGCCAGCAGGGGCGAGCGGGAGAGGACCAAAAACATTCAGTACTTC. V and J are TRBV5-1 and TRBJ2-4; 8 bases align to TRBD2. This CDR3 contains 16 residues. Germline values: CDR1 SGHRS, CDR2 YFSETQ. With V trimmed by 5 bases and J by 2 bases, 9 bases remained unmatched.

The chain has TRBV7-2 and TRBJ2-3; 10 bases match TRBD2. This CDR3 has 16 residues. After removal of 1 base from V and 7 bases from J, the junction contained 8 bases not matched to a gene. CDR1 is SGHTA, CDR2 FQGNSA, per germline. Here the CDR3 reads CASSLEPLAGRNTQYF. For the CDR3, the DNA is TGTGCCAGCAGCTTAGAACCACTAGCGGGACGCAATACGCAGTATTTT.

A note on this clone: At the DNA level, this CDR3 is encoded by other sequences in the same sample as well. V usage is TRBV25-1 and J usage is TRBJ1-4, with unresolved D. Germline-derived CDR1 and CDR2 are MGHDK and SYGVNS. V was shortened by 8 bases and J by 0 bases, with 7 bases between the two germline ends. The CDR3 extends over 13 amino acids. CDR3 in amino acids: CASGITTNEKLFF. CDR3 in DNA: TGTGCCAGCGGTATCACAACTAATGAAAAACTGTTTTTT.

This chain connects TRBV7-9 to TRBJ2-5, with TRBD1 as a possible D gene (5 bases). Germline CDR1 and CDR2: SEHNR and FQNEAQ (reference sequence). V was clipped by 4 bases and J by 4 bases, with 13 bases between them. The CDR3 runs 14 residues. CDR3 in DNA: TGTGCCAGCAGCTCTCGACAGTTTGGAGAGACCCAGTACTTC. It encodes CASSSRQFGETQYF.

Comments on this clone: The same CDR3 arises from other DNA sequences in this sample as well. The chain links TRBV5-1 to TRBJ1-2; possible D gene TRBD1, 6 bases. Trimming took off 0 bases at V and 8 bases at J, with 8 bases between the two ends. The CDR3 contains 12 residues. From germline, CDR1 is SGHRS and CDR2 YFSETQ. CDR3 region: CASSLVGGGYTF. CDR3 coding DNA: TGCGCCAGCAGCTTGGTAGGGGGAGGCTACACCTTC.

About this clone: The sample holds other DNA sequences that translate to the same CDR3. This chain connects TRBV5-1 to TRBJ1-2; 9 nucleotides match TRBD1. This CDR3 has 15 amino acids. Trimming cost V 0 bases and J 4 bases; bases outside gene matches: 4. Germline CDR1 SGHRS, CDR2 YFSETQ. Here the CDR3 DNA reads TGCGCCAGCAGCTTGGAGGGACAGGGTGGCTATGGCTACACCTTC. Amino acid sequence: CASSLEGQGGYGYTF.

V is TRBV27 and J is TRBJ2-7; either TRBD1 or TRBD2 may fit D (6 bases each). The CDR3 spans 15 residues. Germline CDR1 and CDR2: MNHEY and SMNVEV (reference sequence). V was trimmed by 4 bases and J by 2 bases, leaving 15 bases between them. CDR3 nucleotide sequence: TGTGCCAGCAGTTGCGATTCGGAGGGGGCCTACGAGCAGTACTTC. Amino acid sequence: CASSCDSEGAYEQYF.

The V and J genes are TRBV4-1 and TRBJ2-3; unclear D gene. The length of the CDR3 is 13 residues. The germline gives CDR1 MGHRA, CDR2 YSYEKL. Between the trimmed V and J ends, which lost 2 bases and 3 bases, there was a span of 6 bases. In DNA form, the CDR3 reads TGCGCCAGCAGCCAATACTTAACAGATACGCAGTATTTT. Translation gives CASSQYLTDTQYF.

The J gene is TRBJ2-7, the V gene TRBV2; D could derive from TRBD1 or TRBD2 (5 bases each). The CDR3 sequence is 14 residues long. Trimming removed 8 bases from V and 3 bases from J, with 17 bases in between. The germline gives CDR1 SNHLY, CDR2 FYNNEI. The DNA of the CDR3 is TGTGCCAGCTCCTATGTAGGGACCCGCTACGAGCAGTACTTC. Its translation is CASSYVGTRYEQYF.

A note on this clone: The sample carries other DNA sequences with the same CDR3. This chain uses TRBV29-1 with TRBJ2-3, with 12 positions matching TRBD2. From germline, CDR1 is SQVTM and CDR2 ANQGSEA. The length of the CDR3 is 14 residues. V lost 8 bases and J lost 2; bases outside the gene matches: 5. Here the CDR3 reads CSFGLAGFTDTQYF. The CDR3 nucleotides read TGCAGCTTTGGACTAGCGGGATTCACAGATACGCAGTATTTT.

V usage is TRBV5-4 and J usage is TRBJ2-3; unclear D gene. The germline V and J ends were trimmed by 0 bases and 2 bases, with 7 bases remaining between them. There are 14 residues in the CDR3. The V gene's germline CDR1 is SGHNT and CDR2 YYREEE (reference sequence). The CDR3 DNA reads as TGTGCCAGCAGCTTGGTCCGATACACAGATACGCAGTATTTT. Amino acids: CASSLVRYTDTQYF.

For the CDR3, the DNA is TGTGCCAGCATACAGGGTGGGGGCACTGAAGCTTTCTTT. This sequence encodes CASIQGGGTEAFF. This chain joins TRBV6-1 and TRBJ1-1; D perhaps matches TRBD1 (6 bases). Germline CDR1 is MNHNS and CDR2 is SASEGT. V lost 7 bases to trimming and J lost 4 bases, with 13 bases between them. CDR3 length equals 13 residues.

The V gene is TRBV4-2, the J gene TRBJ2-7; D perhaps matches TRBD1 (5 bases). Between the trimmed V and J ends, which lost 1 base and 5 bases, there was a span of 12 bases. The germline V gene has CDR1 LGHNA and CDR2 YNFKEQ. The CDR3 has 14 amino acids. The CDR3 DNA follows: TGTGCCAGCAGCCAAGTCGCGCAGGGCGACGAGCAGTACTTC. This sequence encodes CASSQVAQGDEQYF.

This clone is a singleton in its sample. The chain is built from TRBV5-6 and TRBJ2-7; 7 nucleotides match TRBD1. Trimming cost V 3 bases and J 0 bases; bases outside gene matches: 6. The germline CDR1 and CDR2 sequences are SGHDT and YYEEEE. The CDR3 length is 15 residues. CDR3 sequence: CASSSTGTVSYEQYF. CDR3 bases: TGTGCCAGCAGCTCGACCGGGACAGTCTCCTACGAGCAGTACTTC.

This clone was recorded only once. DNA for the CDR3: TGTGCCAGTAGGAGCGGGGGTAGCTCAAGTGAGCAGTTCTTC. Its translation: CASRSGGSSSEQFF. The chain has TRBV19 and TRBJ2-1; 8 bases agree with TRBD2. The germline CDR1 and CDR2 sequences are LNHDA and SQIVND (reference sequence). This CDR3 region has 14 residues. V shed 6 bases, J shed 9 bases, and the junction held 10 bases outside the gene matches.